Listed below are T cell receptor beta chains from one sample, sequenced in a study of naive and memory T cell subsets. Each CDR3 protein is one row after TCRdb ran MiXCR on the UMI-ligation and nested PCR reads. This sample has about 34,000 distinct CDR3 sequences; approximately 18% occur once, and the top ten carry under 4%. Input material: effector memory CD4+ T cells from blood. The source of these receptors is a human donor in good health. CDR3s include the opening cysteine and the closing phenylalanine or tryptophan. Each record gives: V gene, clone size, J gene, D gene, CDR3 protein, CDR3 DNA. D genes are given only for firm matches. Rows give clone size only sometimes, using once, few, many, or a class for an expanded clone.

v_call: TRBV12-3/TRBV12-4; clone_size: few; j_call: TRBJ2-2; d_call: TRBD2; cdr3_aa: CASSLTGTRISGELFF; cdr3_nt: TGTGCCAGCAGTCTAACCGGGACTAGAATCTCCGGGGAGCTGTTTTTT
v_call: TRBV6-2/TRBV6-3; clone_size: few; j_call: TRBJ2-3; d_call: -; cdr3_aa: CASSWMQRTDTQYF; cdr3_nt: TGTGCCAGCAGTTGGATGCAGAGAACAGATACGCAGTATTTT
v_call: TRBV7-8; clone_size: -; j_call: TRBJ1-3; d_call: TRBD1; cdr3_aa: CASSHRGSGNTIYF; cdr3_nt: TGTGCCAGCAGCCACAGGGGATCTGGAAACACCATATATTTT
v_call: TRBV12-5; clone_size: -; j_call: TRBJ2-3; d_call: TRBD2; cdr3_aa: CASGPDQGLAGTDTQYF; cdr3_nt: TGTGCTAGTGGGCCGGATCAGGGACTAGCGGGCACAGATACGCAGTATTTT
v_call: TRBV27; clone_size: many; j_call: TRBJ2-6; d_call: -; cdr3_aa: CASSLRRSGANVLTF; cdr3_nt: TGTGCCAGCAGTTTACGTCGCTCTGGGGCCAACGTCCTGACTTTC
v_call: TRBV12-3/TRBV12-4; clone_size: -; j_call: TRBJ1-5; d_call: TRBD1; cdr3_aa: CASSTGTGSGSNQPQHF; cdr3_nt: TGTGCCAGCAGTACCGGGACAGGGTCAGGTAGCAATCAGCCCCAGCATTTT
v_call: TRBV28; clone_size: many; j_call: TRBJ2-1; d_call: -; cdr3_aa: CASSSEASWNNEQFF; cdr3_nt: TGTGCCAGCAGTTCGGAGGCTAGCTGGAACAATGAGCAGTTCTTC
v_call: TRBV30; clone_size: -; j_call: TRBJ1-5; d_call: -; cdr3_aa: CAWSPGLYSNQPQHF; cdr3_nt: TGTGCCTGGAGTCCTGGACTCTATAGCAATCAGCCCCAGCATTTT
v_call: TRBV5-1; clone_size: many; j_call: TRBJ2-6; d_call: -; cdr3_aa: CASSYTVHGANVLTF; cdr3_nt: TGCGCCAGCAGCTACACAGTACATGGGGCCAACGTCCTGACTTTC
v_call: TRBV6-1; clone_size: many; j_call: TRBJ1-1; d_call: -; cdr3_aa: CASSDRYQAFF; cdr3_nt: TGTGCCAGCAGTGACAGATATCAAGCTTTCTTT
v_call: TRBV27; clone_size: many; j_call: TRBJ1-1; d_call: -; cdr3_aa: CASSFKARRGKTEAFF; cdr3_nt: TGTGCCAGCAGTTTTAAGGCGAGGAGAGGTAAAACTGAAGCTTTCTTT
v_call: TRBV10-3; clone_size: -; j_call: TRBJ1-1; d_call: -; cdr3_aa: CATSQSDAEAFF; cdr3_nt: TGTGCCACCTCTCAGTCTGACGCTGAAGCTTTCTTT
v_call: TRBV25-1; clone_size: -; j_call: TRBJ2-1; d_call: -; cdr3_aa: CASSELSVWVNEQFF; cdr3_nt: TGTGCCAGCAGTGAATTGTCTGTGTGGGTCAATGAGCAGTTCTTC
v_call: TRBV28; clone_size: -; j_call: TRBJ2-7; d_call: TRBD2; cdr3_aa: CASSPEVGLAGAYEQYF; cdr3_nt: TGTGCCAGCAGTCCGGAGGTTGGACTAGCGGGGGCCTACGAGCAGTACTTC
v_call: TRBV20-1; clone_size: -; j_call: TRBJ1-5; d_call: TRBD1; cdr3_aa: CSARDAQTGANQPQHF; cdr3_nt: TGCAGTGCTAGAGATGCCCAGACAGGGGCCAATCAGCCCCAGCATTTT
v_call: TRBV28; clone_size: -; j_call: TRBJ2-3; d_call: -; cdr3_aa: CASSSRGVGRYF; cdr3_nt: TGTGCCAGCAGTTCCCGGGGAGTAGGACGGTATTTT
v_call: TRBV2; clone_size: few; j_call: TRBJ2-7; d_call: -; cdr3_aa: CASSVDRGTNF; cdr3_nt: TGTGCCAGCAGTGTAGACCGGGGAACAAACTTC
v_call: TRBV4-1; clone_size: few; j_call: TRBJ2-7; d_call: -; cdr3_aa: CASSQEVIAGRKTYEQYF; cdr3_nt: TGCGCCAGCAGCCAAGAAGTTATCGCAGGGAGGAAAACCTACGAGCAGTACTTC
v_call: TRBV6-5; clone_size: many; j_call: TRBJ2-5; d_call: -; cdr3_aa: CASINLRGSTTETQYF; cdr3_nt: TGTGCCAGCATTAATCTCCGCGGGTCGACCACGGAGACCCAGTACTTC
v_call: TRBV20-1; clone_size: many; j_call: TRBJ1-6; d_call: TRBD1; cdr3_aa: CSARGRGWGSPLHF; cdr3_nt: TGCAGTGCTAGGGGCAGGGGGTGGGGCTCACCCCTCCACTTT
v_call: TRBV20-1; clone_size: few; j_call: TRBJ2-7; d_call: -; cdr3_aa: CSASRTESSYEQYF; cdr3_nt: TGCAGTGCTTCTAGGACAGAGAGCTCCTACGAGCAGTACTTC
v_call: TRBV28; clone_size: many; j_call: TRBJ1-1; d_call: -; cdr3_aa: CASSPIDVMNTEAFF; cdr3_nt: TGTGCCAGCAGCCCCATAGACGTGATGAACACTGAAGCTTTCTTT
v_call: TRBV4-1; clone_size: many; j_call: TRBJ2-3; d_call: -; cdr3_aa: CASSQGAFRGPSTDTQYF; cdr3_nt: TGCGCCAGCAGCCAAGGGGCCTTTCGGGGGCCTAGCACAGATACGCAGTATTTT
v_call: TRBV27; clone_size: few; j_call: TRBJ1-2; d_call: -; cdr3_aa: CASSRQRGGNYGYTF; cdr3_nt: TGTGCCAGCAGTAGACAAAGGGGAGGCAACTATGGCTACACCTTC
v_call: TRBV7-2; clone_size: -; j_call: TRBJ1-1; d_call: -; cdr3_aa: CASSPYPHDTEAFF; cdr3_nt: TGTGCCAGCAGCCCCTATCCACATGATACTGAAGCTTTCTTT
v_call: TRBV5-1; clone_size: -; j_call: TRBJ2-3; d_call: TRBD2; cdr3_aa: CASSLGLAGVDTQYF; cdr3_nt: TGCGCCAGCAGCTTGGGACTAGCGGGAGTTGATACGCAGTATTTT
v_call: TRBV10-2; clone_size: many; j_call: TRBJ1-1; d_call: -; cdr3_aa: CASSLRGVAEAFF; cdr3_nt: TGCGCCAGCAGCCTCAGGGGAGTAGCTGAAGCTTTCTTT
v_call: TRBV24-1; clone_size: -; j_call: TRBJ2-3; d_call: -; cdr3_aa: CATSDPSSPRDTQYF; cdr3_nt: TGTGCCACCAGTGATCCTAGCAGCCCACGAGATACGCAGTATTTT
v_call: TRBV11-2; clone_size: few; j_call: TRBJ1-2; d_call: TRBD1; cdr3_aa: CASSLSGGGYGYTF; cdr3_nt: TGTGCCAGCAGCTTGTCAGGGGGTGGTTATGGCTACACCTTC
v_call: TRBV20-1; clone_size: many; j_call: TRBJ2-1; d_call: TRBD2; cdr3_aa: CSAPPGTSRFNEQFF; cdr3_nt: TGCAGTGCACCCCCCGGGACTAGTCGGTTCAATGAGCAGTTCTTC
v_call: TRBV6-5; clone_size: -; j_call: TRBJ1-5; d_call: -; cdr3_aa: CASSYSIGGPGDQPQHF; cdr3_nt: TGTGCCAGCAGTTACTCTATCGGCGGGCCGGGGGATCAGCCCCAGCATTTT